The TCR beta chain described here comes from a study of cytomegalovirus exposure and HLA in healthy donors. V dropped 3 bases and J dropped 5 bases, with 19 bases sitting between them. The length of the CDR3 is 17 residues. In germline, CDR1 is LGHNA, CDR2 YNFKEQ. 13 Jbeta primers and 60 Vbeta primers were used for the PCR. TCRdb's table, derived via immunoSEQ multiplex PCR, lists solely in-frame clones and lacks some. The repertoire holds fewer than 200,000 clones, approximately 80% seen once, with about 11% in the top ten. This clone was seen a few times. What it recognizes is unknown. Study-level results: The authors listed 164 TCR beta chains as cytomegalovirus-associated.

The source of this sequence is a man aged 45-65 years in good health and CMV-seropositive. What was sequenced was PBMCs. This rearrangement joins TRBV4-2 to TRBJ1-4; possibly TRBD1 for D (6 bases). CDR3 in DNA: TGTGCCAGCAGCCATGCTACAACCGGGACAAGAAATGAAAAACTGTTTTTT. Translating it yields CASSHATTGTRNEKLFF.